This TCR beta chain was identified in a study of cytomegalovirus exposure and HLA in healthy donors. It was with 60 Vbeta and 13 Jbeta primers that the PCR ran. Libraries were prepared by immunoSEQ multiplex PCR; TCRdb keeps only in-frame clonotypes and omits some of them. Seen here are some 200,000 clones, about 80% observed once, and the top ten hold roughly 0.58%. CDR3 size: 16 residues. CDR1 is LGHNT, CDR2 FRNRAP, per germline. V lost 1 base and J lost 0; bases outside the gene matches: 1. General study findings and limits: In an earlier analysis, in around 590 donors, most V segments appeared productive either ~90% or ~30% of the time. No immune exposure information besides CMV serostatus was available.

As for this clone: The antigen remains unidentified.

The sample consisted of PBMCs. V usage is TRBV12-5 and J usage is TRBJ2-2; 8 bases line up with TRBD1. This TCR was sampled from a woman between 40 and 50 years old in good health and CMV-seronegative. DNA for the CDR3: TGTGCTAGTGGTTTGGGACAGGGGACGAACACCGGGGAGCTGTTTTTT. Its translation is CASGLGQGTNTGELFF.